A selection of T cell receptor beta chains follows, all from one sample in a study of metastatic and nonmetastatic thyroid tumors. TCRdb reprocessed the PCR reads using MiXCR. The sample shows about 20,000 clones, about 19% of them seen only once. Sequenced input: tumor tissue. The origin of the receptors is a female donor with papillary thyroid cancer or a benign thyroid nodule (not recorded which). Some clones in this sample may be carry-over from other donors' samples. The CDR3 runs from the conserved cysteine through the conserved F or W. The order of the fields is clone size, J gene, D gene, V gene, CDR3 protein, CDR3 DNA. A D gene is named only where the DNA matches it firmly. Clone size is given for some rows only: seen once, a few or many times, or a class if the clone is expanded.

medium-sized,TRBJ2-3,TRBD1,TRBV12-3/TRBV12-4,CASSKGQGSDTQYF,TGTGCCAGCAGCAAGGGACAGGGTTCAGATACGCAGTATTTT
many,TRBJ2-7,-,TRBV7-9,CASSSGLREQYF,TGTGCCAGCAGCTCAGGGTTGCGGGAGCAGTACTTC
-,TRBJ2-5,-,TRBV27,CASSLSGTPPQETQYF,TGTGCCAGCAGTTTGTCCGGGACCCCCCCCCAAGAGACCCAGTACTTC
few,TRBJ2-1,TRBD2,TRBV20-1,CSPSWKTSGRDGEQFF,TGCAGTCCATCATGGAAGACTAGCGGGAGGGACGGTGAGCAGTTCTTC
many,TRBJ2-3,TRBD2,TRBV4-2,CASSTRVAGDPDTQYF,TGTGCCAGCAGCACCCGAGTAGCGGGAGATCCAGATACGCAGTATTTT
few,TRBJ1-2,-,TRBV6-1,CASSLMGLYGYTF,TGTGCCAGCAGCCTGATGGGTCTTTATGGCTACACCTTC
many,TRBJ2-7,-,TRBV20-1,CSASLGPGQYF,TGCAGTGCTAGTCTGGGGCCCGGGCAGTACTTC
few,TRBJ1-2,TRBD1,TRBV12-3/TRBV12-4,CASSLGGGGGYTF,TGTGCCAGCAGTCTAGGAGGAGGGGGCGGCTACACCTTC
medium-sized,TRBJ2-7,-,TRBV27,CASSFRGRGNEQYF,TGTGCCAGCAGTTTTAGGGGCCGGGGGAACGAGCAGTACTTC
many,TRBJ2-1,TRBD2,TRBV12-3/TRBV12-4,CASSPQERLAEQFF,TGTGCCAGCAGTCCCCAGGAACGACTAGCTGAGCAGTTCTTC
once,TRBJ1-4,-,TRBV4-1,CASSHGGEKLFF,TGCGCCAGCAGCCACGGTGGGGAAAAACTGTTTTTT
-,TRBJ2-7,-,TRBV20-1,CSAWESSYEQYF,TGCAGTGCTTGGGAAAGCTCCTACGAGCAGTACTTC
-,TRBJ1-2,-,TRBV20-1,CSASLRAGYTF,TGCAGTGCTAGTCTCAGGGCGGGCTACACCTTC
-,TRBJ1-2,-,TRBV20-1,CSAAGTPSNYGYTF,TGCAGTGCTGCCGGGACACCCTCGAACTATGGCTACACCTTC
-,TRBJ2-7,-,TRBV28,CASSTPGKWEYF,TGTGCCAGCAGCACCCCGGGGAAGTGGGAGTACTTC
many,TRBJ1-1,TRBD1,TRBV7-9,CASRPDRGTEAFF,TGTGCCAGCAGACCGGACAGGGGCACTGAAGCTTTCTTT
many,TRBJ2-4,TRBD1,TRBV3-1,CASSYHDRGGNIQYF,TGTGCCAGCAGCTATCACGACAGGGGGGGAAACATTCAGTACTTC
-,TRBJ2-3,-,TRBV7-8,CASSSFSDTQYF,TGTGCCAGCAGCTCGTTTTCAGATACGCAGTATTTT
many,TRBJ2-3,TRBD2,TRBV4-2,CASSQEGSGRSDTQYF,TGTGCCAGCAGCCAAGAAGGGAGCGGGAGGTCGGATACGCAGTATTTT
many,TRBJ2-3,-,TRBV5-1,CASSLATGRDTQYF,TGCGCCAGCAGCTTGGCCACAGGGAGGGATACGCAGTATTTT
many,TRBJ1-2,-,TRBV7-9,CASSQGGRPHYGYTF,TGTGCCAGCAGCCAAGGGGGTCGACCCCACTATGGCTACACCTTC
medium-sized,TRBJ2-1,-,TRBV20-1,CSARVPLTSSYNEQFF,TGCAGTGCTAGAGTGCCACTCACGAGCTCCTACAATGAGCAGTTCTTC
many,TRBJ2-7,TRBD2,TRBV7-2,CASSPTSGTGYEQYF,TGTGCCAGCAGCCCAACTAGCGGGACGGGGTACGAGCAGTACTTC
-,TRBJ2-7,-,TRBV11-1,CASSLGRVYEQYF,TGTGCCAGCAGCTTGGGCAGGGTCTACGAGCAGTACTTC